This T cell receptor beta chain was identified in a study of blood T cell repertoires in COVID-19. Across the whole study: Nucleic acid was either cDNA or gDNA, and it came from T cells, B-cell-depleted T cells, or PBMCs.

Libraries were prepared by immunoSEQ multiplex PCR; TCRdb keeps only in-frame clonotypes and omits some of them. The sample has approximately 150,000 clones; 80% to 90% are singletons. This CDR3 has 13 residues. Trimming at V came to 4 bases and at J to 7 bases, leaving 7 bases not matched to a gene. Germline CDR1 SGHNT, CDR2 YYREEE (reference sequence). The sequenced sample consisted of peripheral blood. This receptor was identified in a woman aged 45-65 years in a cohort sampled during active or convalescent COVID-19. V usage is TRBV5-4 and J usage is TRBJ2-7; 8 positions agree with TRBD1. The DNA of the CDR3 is TGTGCCAGCAGCCTGGACAGGGCTAGTGAGCAGTACTTC. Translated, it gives CASSLDRASEQYF.